Below are 5 T cell receptor beta chains sequenced from a single sample in a study of T cells after yellow fever vaccination. MiXCR, applied by TCRdb to the 5' RACE reads, yields one record per CDR3 protein. The sample contains 180,000 or so distinct CDR3 sequences, approximately 9.9% of which appear only once. Sample: CD8+ T cells sorted from PBMCs, taken 15 days after the yellow fever booster vaccination. These receptors originate from a man in his late teens or twenties who received the YFV17D yellow fever vaccine.

The chain is built from TRBV11-3 and TRBJ2-1; the D is unclear. V was pared by 5 bases and J by 8 bases, with 13 bases between. Germline V gene lookup returns CDR1 SGHNT and CDR2 YENEEA. The CDR3 runs to 13 residues. CDR3 bases: TGTGCCAGCAGCCCACCGACGAGCGATGAGCAGTTCTTC. Residues: CASSPPTSDEQFF. Combining the CDR3 with reference TRBV11-3 and TRBJ2-1 gives the whole variable domain EAGVVQSPRYKIIEKKQPVAFWCNPISGHNTLYWYLQNLGQGPELLIRYENEEAVDDSQLPKDRFSAERLKGVDSTLKIQPAELGDSAVYLCASSPPTSDEQFFGPGTRLTVL.

At least ten counts were recorded for this clonotype. The J gene is TRBJ2-1, the V gene TRBV29-1; D gene ambiguous. The CDR3 loop spans 13 amino acids. V shed 7 bases and J shed 0 bases, with 10 bases lying between them. The V gene's germline CDR1 is SQVTM and CDR2 ANQGSEA. CDR3 DNA sequence: TGCAGCGGCGTTCCGAGCTCCTACAATGAGCAGTTCTTC. This codes for CSGVPSSYNEQFF.

This clonotype was counted only a few times. J is TRBJ2-4 and V is TRBV7-9; 8 bases align to TRBD1. With 5 bases clipped from V and 6 bases from J, the junction kept 6 bases outside the gene matches. This CDR3 spans 14 amino acids. The germline V gene has CDR1 SEHNR and CDR2 FQNEAQ (reference sequence). CDR3 DNA sequence: TGTGCCAGCAGCGGTGGACAGGGTGGAAACATTCAGTACTTC. This encodes CASSGGQGGNIQYF.

The sample holds a few counts of this clonotype. This chain links TRBV19 with TRBJ2-5, with unresolved D. The CDR3 is 15 residues long. Germline CDR1 is LNHDA and CDR2 is SQIVND (reference sequence). V lost 3 bases, J lost 5 bases, and 16 bases lay in between. This chain's CDR3 is CASSMSFGVGETQYF. The CDR3 coding sequence is TGTGCCAGTAGTATGTCCTTTGGAGTGGGGGAGACCCAGTACTTC.

This clonotype was observed a few times. The chain uses TRBV6-1 and TRBJ2-3; 9 positions agree with TRBD1. Germline V gene lookup returns CDR1 MNHNS and CDR2 SASEGT. The V and J ends lost 2 bases and 4 bases, in that order; junction bases with no gene match: 10. CDR3 length: 17 residues. The CDR3 region is CASSEFVGGQGADTQYF. The DNA of the CDR3 is TGTGCCAGCAGTGAATTCGTGGGGGGACAGGGTGCAGATACGCAGTATTTT.